This T cell receptor (beta chain) was identified during a study of blood T cell repertoires in COVID-19. Study context: Some COVID-19 samples were acute and others convalescent; all came from the United States, Italy and Spain. Nucleic acid was either cDNA or gDNA, and it came from T cells, B-cell-depleted T cells, or PBMCs.

V was clipped by 4 bases and J by 3 bases; unmatched bases: 6. Per the germline V gene, CDR1 is SGHTA and CDR2 is FQGNSA. This CDR3 is 15 amino acids long. Authors' processing steps: The authors estimated nucleated cell counts from reference gene primer amplification. TCRdb's copy holds only in-frame clones and misses some; the assay was immunoSEQ multiplex PCR. D and trimming come from the DNA, and the V and J calls and clone size come from that table. Here the sample spans 140,000 to 150,000 clones, almost 80% being singletons. Sequencing was carried out using peripheral blood. This sequence was found in a man between 45 and 60 years old with active or convalescent COVID-19. V usage is TRBV7-2 and J usage is TRBJ2-1; 7 nucleotides agree with TRBD2. The CDR3 here is CASSSSSGLYNEQFF. DNA of the CDR3: TGTGCCAGCAGCTCCTCTAGCGGACTCTACAATGAGCAGTTCTTC.